This TCR beta chain was sequenced in a study of metastatic and nonmetastatic thyroid tumors (dated by TCRdb to 2020 to 2022). For the study in its entirety: The researchers compared repertoires between peripheral blood samples and tumor or nodule tissue samples from patients with malignant or benign thyroid disease.

Receptor amplification or capture employed PCR. For sequencing, an Illumina HiSeq 4000 was employed. High-throughput sequencing was used to profile the TCR beta-chain CDR3 region of every patient. In the paper's pipeline: CDR3 differences across clinicopathological groups were used to build a classifier for discriminating distant-metastatic papillary thyroid cancer patients. The Shannon index was used to assess repertoire diversity, and the Morisita-Horn index was used to assess tumor-blood repertoire similarity. The public sequencing data were trimmed at Q25 with fastp and processed into clonotypes with MiXCR by TCRdb, which kept only in-frame beta chains. These V and J calls are TCRdb output, not the study's own analysis. For this sample there are roughly 58,000 clones; about 3.8% appear just once. About 22% of the sample rests with the top ten. None of the patients had been given any treatment before thyroid surgery. The study retrospectively analysed patient clinical samples collected from the early 2010s to the late 2010s using T-cell receptor beta sequencing.

V is reduced by 3 bases and J by 6 bases, leaving a spacing of 7 bases between them. CDR1 and CDR2 were assigned from the germline V gene as SNHLY and FYNNEI. The CDR3 goes from the cysteine to the phenylalanine over 12 residues. The only DNA kept is the CDR3, 36 bases in frame from the first base. Paper-wide results and their limitations: TCR beta diversity was reported as significantly higher in malignant tumors than in benign nodules, in both blood and tumor samples.

This clone was counted many times. Its antigen remains unidentified. The input lacks base qualities; no much larger clone sits a single base away. Other DNA sequences of this sample code for an identical CDR3. The material sequenced was blood. In this chain, TRBV2 is recombined with TRBJ2-3, with the D gene uncertain. This TCR was recovered from a female donor with papillary thyroid cancer or a benign thyroid nodule (not recorded which). Some clones in this sample may be carry-over from other donors' samples. CDR3 loop: CASSDITDTQYF. The base sequence is TGTGCCAGCAGTGACATAACGGATACGCAGTATTTT.